Below, 26 T cell receptor beta chains from the same sample are listed, as sequenced in a study of CD4 T cells in relation to SARS-CoV-2 and coronaviruses. TCRdb's table, derived via immunoSEQ multiplex PCR, lists solely in-frame clones and lacks some. The data contain roughly 63,000 clones, about 94% of them singletons. CD4+ T cells from unexposed donors were obtained before the COVID-19 pandemic (2011-2018). What was sequenced was naive CD4+ T cells from PBMCs. Subset given: naive CD4+ T cells isolated by negative enrichment. These receptor sequences come from a human donor in good health.

The rearrangement uses TRBV19 and TRBJ1-3; D remains unclear. The CDR3 totals 14 residues. V lost 5 bases and J 2 bases, leaving 10 bases between the germline ends. Germline CDR1 LNHDA, CDR2 SQIVND (reference sequence). The CDR3 DNA sequence: TGTGCCAGTAGTCGCCCGACGGCTGGAAACACCATATATTTT. This codes for CASSRPTAGNTIYF.

The CDR3 nucleotides read TGTGCCAGCAGTACGGGACAGGGGGGTATCGGGGAGCTGTTTTTT. Translating gives CASSTGQGGIGELFF. The V and J genes are TRBV27 and TRBJ2-2, with 11 bases matching TRBD1. The CDR3 consists of 15 residues. Looked up from germline, CDR1 is MNHEY and CDR2 is SMNVEV (reference sequence). V dropped 5 bases and J dropped 7; count of bases not matched to a gene: 6.

The gene calls are TRBV5-1 and TRBJ1-1, with a possible D match to TRBD1 (5 bases). The germline CDR1 and CDR2 sequences are SGHRS and YFSETQ. The CDR3 sequence is 14 residues long. V was trimmed by 7 bases and J by 2 bases, leaving 15 bases between them. In nucleotides, the CDR3 is TGCGCCAGCGGCAGATTGGGGACTAACACTGAAGCTTTCTTT. It codes for CASGRLGTNTEAFF.

The rearrangement joins TRBV4-2 to TRBJ2-1; 11 bases match TRBD2. V dropped 1 base and J dropped 5; count of bases not matched to a gene: 10. Germline-derived CDR1 and CDR2 are LGHNA and YNFKEQ. The CDR3 sequence is 18 residues long. Written as DNA, the CDR3 is TGTGCCAGCAGCCAAGTACCTAGCGGGAGGCTTCTTAACAATGAGCAGTTCTTC. This translates into CASSQVPSGRLLNNEQFF.

The sample holds a few counts of this clone. The chain employs TRBV5-1 and TRBJ1-2; no reliable D call. The CDR3 length is 12 residues. Trimming stripped 3 bases from V and 8 bases from J, with 11 bases between. Looked up from germline, CDR1 is SGHRS and CDR2 is YFSETQ. As DNA, the CDR3 is TGCGCCAGCAGCTCCCTCTTGGGCGGCTACACCTTC. This sequence encodes CASSSLLGGYTF.

The V call is TRBV30, the J call TRBJ2-5, with D tentatively TRBD1 or TRBD2 (5 bases each). Germline-derived CDR1 and CDR2 are GTSNPN and SVGIG (reference sequence). V was clipped by 2 bases and J by 1 base, with 14 bases between them. The CDR3 runs to 15 residues. CDR3 sequence: CAWSPTRGSQETQYF. DNA of the CDR3: TGTGCCTGGAGTCCTACTAGGGGCTCCCAAGAGACCCAGTACTTC.

The chain couples TRBV3-1 (or the pseudogene TRBV3-2) to TRBJ2-6, with D perhaps TRBD2 (6 bases). The germline gives CDR1 LGHDT, CDR2 YNNKEL (reference sequence). Deletions cut 7 bases from V and 1 base from J, with 11 bases between. The CDR3 contains 15 residues. Here the CDR3 DNA reads TGTGCCAGCAACCGCCGGGGGTCTGGGGCCAACGTCCTGACTTTC. Encoded protein: CASNRRGSGANVLTF.

V usage is TRBV30 and J usage is TRBJ2-5, with 10 bases identical to TRBD1. Losses at the gene ends were 5 bases for V and 5 bases for J; bases not matched to a gene: 5. This CDR3 comprises 13 residues. Germline CDR1 is GTSNPN and CDR2 is SVGIG (reference sequence). CDR3 DNA sequence: TGTGCCTGGGCGACAGGGGGCTTGGAGACCCAGTACTTC. This gives the protein CAWATGGLETQYF.

In DNA, the CDR3 is TGTGCCAGCAGCCTAAATGGACTAGCGGGAGGGGTGACCCAGTACTTC. It is translated as CASSLNGLAGGVTQYF. V and J are TRBV27 and TRBJ2-5, with 15 positions matching TRBD2. From germline, CDR1 is MNHEY and CDR2 SMNVEV (reference sequence). J gave up 7 bases and V 6 bases, and 9 bases lay outside the gene matches. The CDR3 runs 16 residues.

J is TRBJ2-7 and V is TRBV20-1; D not certain. V lost 6 bases and J 1 base, leaving 7 bases between the germline ends. The CDR3 spans 11 residues. Germline V gene data show CDR1 as DFQATT and CDR2 as SNEGSKA (reference sequence). The CDR3 loop reads CSAGISYEQYF. The CDR3 DNA reads as TGCAGTGCGGGGATATCCTACGAGCAGTACTTC.

This chain links TRBV6-4 with TRBJ2-7; D not resolved. CDR1 and CDR2 from the germline V gene are MRHNA and SNTAGT. The length of the CDR3 is 15 residues. V was cut by 2 bases and J by 0 bases, with 11 bases left in between. The CDR3 DNA follows: TGTGCCAGCAGTGACCGAGCGCCAAGCTCCTACGAGCAGTACTTC. Protein product: CASSDRAPSSYEQYF.

This clone was seen a single time. This chain joins TRBV28 and TRBJ1-1; 10 bases are a match to TRBD1. The CDR3 covers 14 residues. CDR1 and CDR2 (germline): MDHEN, SYDVKM. V shed 5 bases, J shed 3 bases, and the junction held 3 bases outside the gene matches. CDR3 in amino acids: CASSQTGGYTEAFF. For the CDR3, the DNA is TGTGCCAGCAGTCAGACAGGGGGCTACACTGAAGCTTTCTTT.

The V and J genes are TRBV2 and TRBJ2-2; D is unclear. Trimming pared 2 bases from V and 0 bases from J, leaving 7 bases between. This CDR3 contains 15 residues. Germline values: CDR1 SNHLY, CDR2 FYNNEI. This chain's CDR3 is CASSERSANTGELFF. The CDR3 coding sequence is TGTGCCAGCAGTGAACGCAGCGCGAACACCGGGGAGCTGTTTTTT.

The chain carries TRBV15 and TRBJ2-6; maybe TRBD1 (5 bases). The CDR3 loop spans 20 amino acids. CDR1 LNHNV and CDR2 YYDKDF come from the germline V gene (reference sequence). The V end lost 1 base, the J end lost 0 bases, and 19 bases lay between the germline ends. The CDR3 reads CATSRVGLQGYFSGANVLTF. CDR3 DNA sequence: TGTGCCACCAGCAGAGTCGGGTTGCAGGGCTACTTCTCTGGGGCCAACGTCCTGACTTTC.

CDR3 region: CASTPDRVAEAFF. The DNA of the CDR3 is TGTGCCAGTACACCGGACAGGGTCGCTGAAGCTTTCTTT. The V call is TRBV19, the J call TRBJ1-1; TRBD1 matches 8 bases. J was trimmed by 6 bases and V by 7 bases; bases with no gene match: 7. Germline V lookup: CDR1 LNHDA, CDR2 SQIVND (reference sequence). There are 13 residues in the CDR3. Variable domain in full (rest from reference TRBV19 and TRBJ1-1): DGGITQSPKYLFRKEGQNVTLSCEQNLNHDAMYWYRQDPGQGLRLIYYSQIVNDFQKGDIAEGYSVSREKKESFPLTVTSAQKNPTAFYLCASTPDRVAEAFFGQGTRLTVV.

This rearrangement joins TRBV6-5 to TRBJ2-2; 9 bases map to TRBD1. CDR3 length: 14 residues. V gave up 8 bases and J gave up 4 bases; unmatched junction bases: 5. Germline lookup yields CDR1 MNHEY and CDR2 SVGAGI. The CDR3 sequence is CASSGQGSTGELFF. The CDR3 DNA reads TGTGCCAGCTCGGGACAGGGAAGCACCGGGGAGCTGTTTTTT.

A single count supports this clone. The chain employs TRBV5-1 and TRBJ2-1; D gene ambiguous. CDR1 and CDR2 from the germline V gene are SGHRS and YFSETQ. The length of the CDR3 is 15 residues. V was pared by 3 bases and J by 0 bases, with 10 bases between. CDR3 coding DNA: TGCGCCAGCAGCTCACTCCCGAGCTCCTACAATGAGCAGTTCTTC. Protein: CASSSLPSSYNEQFF.

The rearrangement joins TRBV10-2 to TRBJ1-6; 8 bases match TRBD1. Germline V gene sequence: CDR1 WSHSY, CDR2 SAAADI. J gave up 10 bases and V 6 bases, and 5 bases lay outside the gene matches. The CDR3 sequence is 13 residues long. CDR3 sequence: CASRTGEDSPLHF. The DNA of the CDR3 is TGCGCCAGCAGGACAGGGGAGGACTCACCCCTCCACTTT.

The CDR3 is CASSPVGTGSHSPLHF. The CDR3 nucleotides read TGTGCCAGCTCACCCGTCGGGACAGGGTCTCATTCACCCCTCCACTTT. V gene TRBV18 combines with J gene TRBJ1-6, with 9 nucleotides matching TRBD1. CDR1 KGHSH and CDR2 LQKENI come from the germline V gene. With V trimmed by 3 bases and J by 8 bases, 8 bases remained unmatched. The CDR3 is 16 residues long.

The chain recombines TRBV3-1 (or the pseudogene TRBV3-2) with TRBJ2-7; D ambiguous. This CDR3 contains 12 residues. Trimming took off 4 bases at V and 4 bases at J, with 8 bases between the two ends. Germline V gene lookup returns CDR1 LGHDT and CDR2 YNNKEL (reference sequence). This CDR3 is CASSRLGYEQYF. The CDR3, as DNA: TGTGCCAGCAGCCGTCTAGGGTACGAGCAGTACTTC.

The genes are TRBV9 and TRBJ1-2; no clear D gene. The CDR3 sequence is 15 residues long. Germline V gives CDR1 SGDLS, CDR2 YYNGEE. The ends were cut back, 0 bases at V and 7 bases at J, with 16 bases in the middle. CDR3 residues: CASSVALGRLGGYTF. CDR3 in DNA: TGTGCCAGCAGCGTAGCCCTCGGCAGGTTGGGTGGCTACACCTTC. Combining the CDR3 with reference TRBV9 and TRBJ1-2 gives the whole variable domain DSGVTQTPKHLITATGQRVTLRCSPRSGDLSVYWYQQSLDQGLQFLIQYYNGEERAKGNILERFSAQQFPDLHSELNLSSLELGDSALYFCASSVALGRLGGYTFGSGTRLTVV.

V usage is TRBV5-1 and J usage is TRBJ1-2, with D tentatively TRBD1 (6 bases). The CDR3 covers 14 residues. Germline V gene data show CDR1 as SGHRS and CDR2 as YFSETQ. V was clipped by 0 bases and J by 7 bases, with 13 bases between them. This chain's CDR3 is CASSLAGAVGGYTF. As DNA, the CDR3 is TGCGCCAGCAGCTTGGCGGGGGCAGTCGGTGGCTACACCTTC. Full variable domain (outside the CDR3, taken from reference TRBV5-1 and TRBJ1-2): KAGVTQTPRYLIKTRGQQVTLSCSPISGHRSVSWYQQTPGQGLQFLFEYFSETQRNKGNFPGRFSGRQFSNSRSEMNVSTLELGDSALYLCASSLAGAVGGYTFGSGTRLTVV.

The chain employs TRBV11-2 and TRBJ2-1, with 8 bases fitting TRBD1. The germline CDR1 and CDR2 sequences are SGHAT and FQNNGV. The CDR3 loop spans 15 amino acids. The V gene end was trimmed by 1 base and the J gene end by 4 bases; junction bases not matched to a gene: 3. CDR3 protein: CASSLGTGIYNEQFF. The CDR3 DNA reads as TGTGCCAGCAGCTTAGGGACAGGGATTTACAATGAGCAGTTCTTC. The full variable domain, completed using reference TRBV11-2 and TRBJ2-1, is EAGVAQSPRYKIIEKRQSVAFWCNPISGHATLYWYQQILGQGPKLLIQFQNNGVVDDSQLPKDRFSAERLKGVDSTLKIQPAKLEDSAVYLCASSLGTGIYNEQFFGPGTRLTVL.

V and J are TRBV3-1 (or the pseudogene TRBV3-2) and TRBJ2-1, with D perhaps TRBD1 (5 bases). Germline V lookup: CDR1 LGHDT, CDR2 YNNKEL (reference sequence). Between the trimmed V and J ends, which lost 4 bases and 9 bases, there was a span of 22 bases. The CDR3 sequence is 16 residues long. The CDR3: CASSPGLAALSGEQFF. CDR3 sequence (DNA): TGTGCCAGCAGCCCAGGGTTGGCTGCCCTGTCCGGTGAGCAGTTCTTC.

This CDR3 is CAISDRSSSYEQYF. As DNA, the CDR3 is TGTGCCATCAGTGACAGATCAAGCTCCTACGAGCAGTACTTC. J is TRBJ2-7 and V is TRBV10-3, with no clear D. The CDR3 loop spans 14 amino acids. V lost 3 bases and J 0 bases, leaving 9 bases between the germline ends. Germline V gene lookup returns CDR1 ENHRY and CDR2 SYGVKD.

J is TRBJ1-5 and V is TRBV28, with D hard to call. The CDR3 contains 18 residues. The germline V and J ends were trimmed by 6 bases and 0 bases, with 21 bases remaining between them. Germline V gene data show CDR1 as MDHEN and CDR2 as SYDVKM. Written as DNA, the CDR3 is TGTGCCAGCAGCAGGCCCTTCGGCGATTTCAATAGCAATCAGCCCCAGCATTTT. Its translation: CASSRPFGDFNSNQPQHF.